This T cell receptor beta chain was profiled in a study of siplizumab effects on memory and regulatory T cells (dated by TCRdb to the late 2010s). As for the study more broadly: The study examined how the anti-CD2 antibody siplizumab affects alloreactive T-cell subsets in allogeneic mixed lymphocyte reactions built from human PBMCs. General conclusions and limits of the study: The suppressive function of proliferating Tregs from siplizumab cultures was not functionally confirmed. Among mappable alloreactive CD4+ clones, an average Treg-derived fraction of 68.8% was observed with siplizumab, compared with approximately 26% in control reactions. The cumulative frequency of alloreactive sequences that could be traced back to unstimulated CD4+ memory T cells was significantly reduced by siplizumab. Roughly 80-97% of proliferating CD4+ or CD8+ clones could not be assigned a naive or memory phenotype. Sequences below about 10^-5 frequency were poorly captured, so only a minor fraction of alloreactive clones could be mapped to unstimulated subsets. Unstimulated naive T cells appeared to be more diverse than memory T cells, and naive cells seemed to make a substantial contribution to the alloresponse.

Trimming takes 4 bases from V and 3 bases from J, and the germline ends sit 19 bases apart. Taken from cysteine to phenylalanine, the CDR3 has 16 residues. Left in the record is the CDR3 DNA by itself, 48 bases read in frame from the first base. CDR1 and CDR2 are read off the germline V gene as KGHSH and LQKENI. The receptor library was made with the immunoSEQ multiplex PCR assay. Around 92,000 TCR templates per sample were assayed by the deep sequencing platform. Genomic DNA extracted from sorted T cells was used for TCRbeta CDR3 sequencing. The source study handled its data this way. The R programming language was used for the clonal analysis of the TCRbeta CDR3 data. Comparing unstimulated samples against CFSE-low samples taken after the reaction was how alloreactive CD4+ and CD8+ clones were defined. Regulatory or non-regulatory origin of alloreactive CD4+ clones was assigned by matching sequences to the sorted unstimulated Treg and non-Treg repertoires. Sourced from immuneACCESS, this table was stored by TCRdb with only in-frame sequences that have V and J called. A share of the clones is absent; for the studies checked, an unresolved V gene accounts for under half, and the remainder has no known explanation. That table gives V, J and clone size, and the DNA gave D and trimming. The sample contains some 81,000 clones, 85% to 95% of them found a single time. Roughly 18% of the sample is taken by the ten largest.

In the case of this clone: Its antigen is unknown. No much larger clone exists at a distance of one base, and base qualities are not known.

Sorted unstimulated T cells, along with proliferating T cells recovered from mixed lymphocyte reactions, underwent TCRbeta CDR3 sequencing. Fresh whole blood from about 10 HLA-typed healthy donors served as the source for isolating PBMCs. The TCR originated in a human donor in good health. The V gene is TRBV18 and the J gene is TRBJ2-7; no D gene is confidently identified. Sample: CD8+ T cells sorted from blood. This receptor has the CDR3 CASSRTPYEPNYEQYF. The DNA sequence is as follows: TGTGCCAGCTCACGGACCCCGTACGAACCCAACTACGAGCAGTACTTC.